Shown below are 29 T cell receptor beta chains from a single sample sequenced in a study of Ad26.COV2.S vaccination and SARS-CoV-2 variants. The sample's treatment: over 15 received Ad26.COV2.S at low or high dose, single or two shots; 5 received placebo; per-sample allocation not given. Material that was analyzed had been drawn on day 63 after the first vaccine or placebo injection. The method was immunoSEQ multiplex PCR; TCRdb's version includes in-frame clones alone and lacks a portion of them. The sample includes around 350,000 clones, about 85% of them seen just once. The sequencing here drew on peripheral blood, taken in a trial of Ad26.COV2.S vaccine versus placebo. The receptor set was obtained from a person aged 18-60 years who received the Ad26.COV2.S COVID-19 vaccine or a placebo.

Turning to this clone: Just one base apart from a much larger clone, this may be a read error. The chain recombines TRBV29-1 with TRBJ2-7; 10 nucleotides align to TRBD1. This CDR3 is 13 amino acids long. The junction had 4 bases not matched to a gene; V was cut back by 5 bases and J by 3 bases. CDR1 and CDR2 from the germline V gene are SQVTM and ANQGSEA. The CDR3 protein is CSVSRDRGYEQYF. The CDR3 DNA follows: TGCAGCGTTTCCCGGGACAGGGGCTACGAGCAGTACTTC.

The chain uses TRBV4-1 and TRBJ2-1; 13 bases map to TRBD2. Germline lookup yields CDR1 MGHRA and CDR2 YSYEKL. J gave up 9 bases and V 3 bases, and 2 bases lay outside the gene matches. The CDR3 sequence is 14 residues long. CDR3 sequence: CASSQGLAGFEQFF. CDR3 nucleotide sequence: TGCGCCAGCAGCCAGGGACTAGCGGGGTTTGAGCAGTTCTTC.

This chain connects TRBV4-3 to TRBJ2-5, with D perhaps TRBD1 (6 bases). Germline CDR1 is LGHNA and CDR2 is YSLEER. CDR3 length equals 13 residues. Trimming stripped 4 bases from V and 5 bases from J, with 11 bases between. The CDR3 DNA reads TGCGCCAGCAGCCTGGGGGCATCGGAGACCCAGTACTTC. It codes for CASSLGASETQYF.

The chain couples TRBV12-3 or TRBV12-4 to TRBJ1-1; D gene unclear. The CDR3 length is 13 residues. The V end was cut by 7 bases, the J end by 0 bases, with 9 bases between. The CDR3 is CASTKGLNTEAFF. Here the CDR3 DNA reads TGTGCCAGCACCAAGGGTCTGAACACTGAAGCTTTCTTT.

V gene TRBV2 combines with J gene TRBJ2-2, with 9 bases that match TRBD2. Trimming cost V 7 bases and J 6 bases; bases outside gene matches: 9. The CDR3 is 15 residues long. Germline V CDR1 and CDR2: SNHLY, FYNNEI. CDR3 sequence: CASIKAGGPSGELFF. CDR3 nucleotides: TGTGCCAGCATTAAGGCGGGAGGGCCGTCCGGGGAGCTGTTTTTT.

This rearrangement joins TRBV10-3 to TRBJ2-7, with D perhaps matching TRBD2 (6 bases). V was clipped by 10 bases and J by 3 bases, with 34 bases between them. The CDR3 contains 19 residues. Germline assignment: CDR1 ENHRY and CDR2 SYGVKD. The CDR3 loop reads CATGYDLTSGGLGFYEQYF. The CDR3 DNA sequence: TGTGCCACAGGCTATGATCTGACGAGTGGGGGACTCGGATTCTACGAGCAGTACTTC.

The CDR3 sequence is CASSLPPAGEQFF. The CDR3 nucleotides read TGTGCCAGCAGCTTACCCCCGGCGGGCGAGCAGTTCTTC. The chain joins TRBV7-2 to TRBJ2-1; possible D gene TRBD2, 5 bases. Trimming took 2 bases from V and 10 from J, leaving 12 bases between them. Germline values: CDR1 SGHTA, CDR2 FQGNSA. The CDR3 length is 13 residues. Complete variable domain (other parts from reference TRBV7-2 and TRBJ2-1): GAGVSQSPSNKVTEKGKDVELRCDPISGHTALYWYRQSLGQGLEFLIYFQGNSAPDKSGLPSDRFSAERTGGSVSTLTIQRTQQEDSAVYLCASSLPPAGEQFFGPGTRLTVL.

The rearrangement uses TRBV6-6 and TRBJ1-5; D gene unclear. Germline V lookup: CDR1 MNHNY, CDR2 SVGAGI (reference sequence). This CDR3 contains 14 residues. V lost 0 bases, J lost 2 bases, and 5 bases lay in between. The CDR3 region is CASSYSIGNQPQHF. CDR3 in DNA: TGTGCCAGCAGTTACTCGATTGGCAATCAGCCCCAGCATTTT.

This sequence joins TRBV6-5 and TRBJ2-1; 11 bases are a match to TRBD1. Trimming at V came to 5 bases and at J to 5 bases, leaving 5 bases not matched to a gene. Per germline, CDR1 MNHEY and CDR2 SVGAGI. The CDR3 loop spans 15 amino acids. The CDR3 DNA reads TGTGCCAGCAGTCGGACAGGGGGCCTCAACAATGAGCAGTTCTTC. It codes for CASSRTGGLNNEQFF.

The CDR3 is CARAVPGQGLAPNTGELFF. CDR3 sequence (DNA): TGTGCCAGAGCCGTCCCGGGACAGGGGTTGGCTCCGAACACCGGGGAGCTGTTTTTT. The chain joins TRBV5-3 to TRBJ2-2; 10 bases are shared with TRBD1. TRBV5-3 is recorded as an ORF, its role being uncertain. CDR3 length: 19 amino acids. Trimming at V came to 7 bases and at J to 0 bases, leaving 15 bases not matched to a gene.

The J gene is TRBJ2-5, the V gene TRBV5-5; D ambiguous. CDR1 and CDR2 from the germline V gene are SGHKS and YYEKEE (reference sequence). The CDR3 length is 14 residues. The germline V and J ends were trimmed by 2 bases and 3 bases, with 11 bases remaining between them. The CDR3 DNA follows: TGTGCCAGCAGCTTTGGGCAGAATGAAGAGACCCAGTACTTC. Translating gives CASSFGQNEETQYF.

The rearrangement links TRBV7-8 to TRBJ1-2; the D gene is possibly TRBD1 (5 bases). The germline V and J ends were trimmed by 2 bases and 7 bases, with 8 bases remaining between them. The CDR3 is 12 amino acids. The germline CDR1 and CDR2 sequences are SGHVS and FQNEAQ. CDR3 bases: TGTGCCAGCAGCTTACGGGGCGGTGGCTACACCTTC. Amino acids: CASSLRGGGYTF. Using reference TRBV7-8 and TRBJ1-2 for the parts outside the CDR3, the full variable domain is GAGVSQSPRYKVAKRGQDVALRCDPISGHVSLFWYQQALGQGPEFLTYFQNEAQLDKSGLPSDRFFAERPEGSVSTLKIQRTQQEDSAVYLCASSLRGGGYTFGSGTRLTVV.

This chain uses TRBV6-5 with TRBJ2-7; weak D call: TRBD2 (7 bases). Trimming shortened V by 1 base and J by 6 bases, and 10 bases separated the two germline ends. The germline gives CDR1 MNHEY, CDR2 SVGAGI. The CDR3 runs to 13 residues. CDR3 coding DNA: TGTGCCAGCAGTTACTGGGGGGGCTCCGAGCAGTACTTC. As protein: CASSYWGGSEQYF.

The rearrangement joins TRBV6-6 to TRBJ2-7; 8 bases map to TRBD1. Germline-derived CDR1 and CDR2 are MNHNY and SVGAGI (reference sequence). The CDR3 contains 11 residues. V gave up 8 bases and J gave up 3 bases; unmatched junction bases: 0. The CDR3 DNA reads as TGTGCCAGCGGACAGGGCTACGAGCAGTACTTC. Its protein is CASGQGYEQYF.

V and J are TRBV19 and TRBJ1-2; D might be TRBD1 (6 bases). Germline-derived CDR1 and CDR2 are LNHDA and SQIVND (reference sequence). V was clipped by 4 bases and J by 5 bases, with 14 bases between them. This CDR3 has 14 residues. The CDR3 bases are TGTGCCAGTAGTACGGGACATCTCGCGTATGGCTACACCTTC. The encoded protein is CASSTGHLAYGYTF.

The V gene is TRBV28, the J gene TRBJ2-1; no definite D call. Trimming left V 7 bases short and J 7 bases short, with 20 bases between. From germline, CDR1 is MDHEN and CDR2 SYDVKM. The CDR3 is 15 residues long. CDR3 residues: CASMMLGGGRNEQFF. The DNA for the CDR3 is TGTGCCAGCATGATGTTGGGCGGTGGGCGGAATGAGCAGTTCTTC. Full variable domain (missing parts from reference TRBV28 and TRBJ2-1): DVKVTQSSRYLVKRTGEKVFLECVQDMDHENMFWYRQDPGLGLRLIYFSYDVKMKEKGDIPEGYSVSREKKERFSLILESASTNQTSMYLCASMMLGGGRNEQFFGPGTRLTVL.

The DNA for the CDR3 is TGCGCCAGCAGCCAAGCAGGGGGGGCTAGCACAGATACGCAGTATTTT. It yields the protein CASSQAGGASTDTQYF. V gene TRBV4-3 combines with J gene TRBJ2-3, with D possibly called TRBD1 or TRBD2 (7 bases each). The V and J ends lost 1 base and 0 bases respectively, with 11 bases between them. The length of the CDR3 is 16 residues. Germline V gene sequence: CDR1 LGHNA, CDR2 YSLEER.

This chain links TRBV5-8 with TRBJ2-3, with TRBD1 matching 10 bases. Unmatched junction bases numbered 4, after V lost 6 bases and J lost 3 bases. Germline loops: CDR1 SGHTS, CDR2 YDEGEE. The CDR3 is made up of 14 amino acids. CDR3 sequence reads: CASIRTGGTDTQYF. CDR3 nucleotide sequence: TGTGCCAGCATTCGGACAGGGGGAACAGATACGCAGTATTTT.

J is TRBJ2-5 and V is TRBV6-2 or TRBV6-3, with D tentatively TRBD2 (5 bases). This CDR3 region has 14 residues. The germline gives CDR1 MNHEY, CDR2 SVGEGT. V lost 1 base, J lost 4 bases, and 10 bases lay in between. CDR3 amino acids: CASSYWGRGETQYF. CDR3 bases: TGTGCCAGCAGTTACTGGGGTCGGGGAGAGACCCAGTACTTC.

The genes are TRBV5-1 and TRBJ1-3, with D unresolved. The CDR3 covers 16 residues. V gave up 4 bases and J gave up 0 bases, with 14 bases separating them. The germline gives CDR1 SGHRS, CDR2 YFSETQ. The CDR3 DNA reads as TGCGCCAGCAGCCCCAAGGACTTCCACTCTGGAAACACCATATATTTT. This encodes CASSPKDFHSGNTIYF.

This clone showed up just once. V and J are TRBV19 and TRBJ2-7, with D unclear. V gave up 0 bases and J gave up 4 bases, with 13 bases separating them. The CDR3 consists of 15 residues. Germline V lookup: CDR1 LNHDA, CDR2 SQIVND (reference sequence). CDR3 region: CASSIDHPGSYEQYF. The CDR3 DNA is TGTGCCAGTAGTATAGATCACCCCGGAAGTTACGAGCAGTACTTC.

This clone was found once. V usage is TRBV30 and J usage is TRBJ2-2; D may correspond to TRBD1 or TRBD2 (5 bases each). The germline gives CDR1 GTSNPN, CDR2 SVGIG (reference sequence). This CDR3 is built from 14 residues. Trimming stripped 1 base from V and 6 bases from J, with 12 bases between. The CDR3 DNA reads TGTGCCTGGAGTGAGGTCCAGGGAGCCGGGGAGCTGTTTTTT. It is translated as CAWSEVQGAGELFF.

J is TRBJ2-3 and V is TRBV7-9; 11 nucleotides agree with TRBD2. CDR1 is SEHNR and CDR2 is FQNEAQ in the germline V gene (reference sequence). This CDR3 is built from 17 residues. V dropped 6 bases and J dropped 1; count of bases not matched to a gene: 9. The CDR3 DNA is TGTGCCAGCAGAGTTACTAGCGGGAGAGGAGGCACAGATACGCAGTATTTT. Translated, it gives CASRVTSGRGGTDTQYF.

This chain joins TRBV3-1 (or the pseudogene TRBV3-2) and TRBJ2-3; D perhaps matches TRBD2 (5 bases). Germline CDR1 is LGHDT and CDR2 is YNNKEL (reference sequence). V lost 3 bases to trimming and J lost 1 base, with 11 bases between them. This CDR3 is built from 15 residues. The CDR3 DNA follows: TGTGCCAGCAGCCAGGGGAGTAGCGGCACAGATACGCAGTATTTT. It codes for CASSQGSSGTDTQYF.

The chain's CDR3 is CASSEMAGGGEQYF. CDR3 DNA sequence: TGCGCCAGCAGTGAGATGGCAGGGGGCGGCGAGCAGTACTTC. The chain has TRBV10-1 and TRBJ2-7; TRBD1 matches at 8 bases. V shed 2 bases, J shed 6 bases, and the junction held 6 bases outside the gene matches. The germline V gene has CDR1 WNHNN and CDR2 SYGVQD (reference sequence). This CDR3 comprises 14 residues.

The CDR3 here is CASSLEGTGETQYF. The CDR3, as DNA: TGCGCCAGCAGCTTAGAGGGGACAGGAGAGACCCAGTACTTC. The rearrangement links TRBV5-1 to TRBJ2-5; the match to TRBD1 covers 8 bases. J lost 4 bases, V lost 2 bases, and 4 bases had no gene match. Germline assignment: CDR1 SGHRS and CDR2 YFSETQ. The CDR3 has 14 residues.

This clone came up a few times. This chain connects TRBV11-2 to TRBJ2-1, with 7 bases that match TRBD2. Germline V CDR1 and CDR2: SGHAT, FQNNGV. CDR3 length: 15 residues. Losses at the gene ends were 3 bases for V and 6 bases for J; bases not matched to a gene: 8. The CDR3 DNA is TGTGCCAGCAGCTTGGACGGGGGGACTCGCAATGAGCAGTTCTTC. It yields the protein CASSLDGGTRNEQFF.

The rearrangement links TRBV7-2 to TRBJ2-7; 7 nucleotides align to TRBD1. Germline V lookup: CDR1 SGHTA, CDR2 FQGNSA. The CDR3 is 15 amino acids. V trimming: 3 bases; J trimming: 3 bases; junction bases outside the gene matches: 8. The CDR3 sequence: CASSFRDSEFYEQYF. In DNA, the CDR3 is TGTGCCAGCAGCTTCCGGGACAGTGAATTCTACGAGCAGTACTTC.

J is TRBJ2-7 and V is TRBV13, with 13 bases aligning to TRBD2. V dropped 5 bases and J dropped 2; count of bases not matched to a gene: 6. There are 16 residues in the CDR3. Germline CDR1 is PRHDT and CDR2 is FYEKMQ (reference sequence). This CDR3 is CASSPYGTSGTYEQYF. DNA for the CDR3: TGTGCCAGCAGCCCATACGGGACTAGCGGGACCTACGAGCAGTACTTC.